The 7 T cell receptor beta chains presented below share a single source sample, sequenced in a study of T cells after yellow fever vaccination. MiXCR was run by TCRdb on the 5' RACE reads, yielding one entry per CDR3 protein. The data hold 280,000 or so distinct CDR3 sequences, with 8.5% to 10% observed a single time. Sequencing used CD4+ T cells sorted from PBMCs, obtained 5 days after the yellow fever booster vaccination. The receptors originated from a man in his late teens or twenties who received the YFV17D yellow fever vaccine.

This clonotype was seen only a few times. This chain links TRBV12-5 with TRBJ2-7; the match to TRBD1 covers 9 bases. Germline assignment: CDR1 LGHNT and CDR2 FRNRAP. V dropped 0 bases and J dropped 0; count of bases not matched to a gene: 9. The CDR3 contains 18 residues. CDR3 DNA: TGTGCTAGTGGTTTGGTTAGCTCGGGGACAGGGAGCTCCTACGAGCAGTACTTC. Amino acid sequence: CASGLVSSGTGSSYEQYF. The full variable domain, rest sourced from reference TRBV12-5 and TRBJ2-7, is DARVTQTPRHKVTEMGQEVTMRCQPILGHNTVFWYRQTMMQGLELLAYFRNRAPLDDSGMPKDRFSAEMPDATLATLKIQPSEPRDSAVYFCASGLVSSGTGSSYEQYFGPGTRLTVT.

This clonotype was counted a few times. V usage is TRBV18 and J usage is TRBJ2-5; D is perhaps TRBD1 or TRBD2 (6 bases each). The germline V and J ends were trimmed by 0 bases and 5 bases, with 19 bases remaining between them. The CDR3 loop spans 17 amino acids. The germline V gene has CDR1 KGHSH and CDR2 LQKENI. CDR3 sequence reads: CASSPPRGAPTGETQYF. CDR3 nucleotide sequence: TGTGCCAGCTCACCACCGAGGGGGGCGCCGACGGGGGAGACCCAGTACTTC.

The chain couples TRBV7-2 to TRBJ2-7, with D perhaps matching TRBD1 or TRBD2 (5 bases each). Trimming took 5 bases from V and 7 from J, leaving 15 bases between them. There are 13 residues in the CDR3. The germline gives CDR1 SGHTA, CDR2 FQGNSA. CDR3 region: CASSPGTTREQYV. CDR3 DNA sequence: TGTGCCAGCAGCCCCGGGACCACTCGGGAGCAGTACGTC.

This clonotype has a count of ten or more. V usage is TRBV7-9 and J usage is TRBJ1-1; unclear D gene. V shed 2 bases and J shed 0 bases, with 4 bases lying between them. The CDR3 has 13 amino acids. Per the germline V gene, CDR1 is SEHNR and CDR2 is FQNEAQ (reference sequence). Here the CDR3 DNA reads TGTGCCAGCAGCTTAACAATGAACACTGAAGCTTTCTTT. It codes for CASSLTMNTEAFF.

This clonotype was recorded many times. J is TRBJ2-3 and V is TRBV4-3; 10 nucleotides match TRBD2. CDR3 length: 17 residues. V trimming: 3 bases; J trimming: 7 bases; junction bases outside the gene matches: 13. The germline CDR1 and CDR2 sequences are LGHNA and YSLEER. Here the CDR3 reads CASSQDFSGGPYYTQYF. DNA of the CDR3: TGCGCCAGCAGCCAGGATTTTAGCGGGGGGCCGTACTATACGCAGTATTTT.

The chain is built from TRBV5-5 and TRBJ1-6; 8 positions agree with TRBD1. V gave up 3 bases and J gave up 5 bases; unmatched junction bases: 4. This CDR3 region has 15 residues. Per germline, CDR1 SGHKS and CDR2 YYEKEE (reference sequence). The CDR3: CASSWGTGHNSPLHF. Written as DNA, the CDR3 is TGTGCCAGCAGCTGGGGGACAGGCCATAATTCACCCCTCCACTTT.

This rearrangement joins TRBV19 to TRBJ1-5; TRBD1 agrees at 7 bases. The CDR3 spans 16 residues. The ends lost 3 bases at V and 1 base at J; junction bases unmatched: 6. Per the germline V gene, CDR1 is LNHDA and CDR2 is SQIVND (reference sequence). In nucleotides, the CDR3 is TGTGCCAGTAGTATCCTTCTCAGGGGGAGCAATCAGCCCCAGCATTTT. The encoded protein is CASSILLRGSNQPQHF.